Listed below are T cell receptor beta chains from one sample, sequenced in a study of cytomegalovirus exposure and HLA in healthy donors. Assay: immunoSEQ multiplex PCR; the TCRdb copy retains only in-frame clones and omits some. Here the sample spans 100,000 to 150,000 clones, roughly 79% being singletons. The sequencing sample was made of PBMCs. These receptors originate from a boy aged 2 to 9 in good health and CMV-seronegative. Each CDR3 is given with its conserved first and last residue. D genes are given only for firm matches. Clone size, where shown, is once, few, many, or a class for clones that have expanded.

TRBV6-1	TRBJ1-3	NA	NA	CASSAPGLRNTIYF	TGTGCCAGCAGTGCACCGGGACTCAGAAACACCATATATTTT
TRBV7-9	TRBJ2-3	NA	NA	CSSSSQTHTQYF	TGTTCCAGCAGCTCCCAGACTCATACGCAGTATTTT
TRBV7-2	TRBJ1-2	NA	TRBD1	CASSTGQGAGGYTF	TGTGCCAGCAGCACGGGACAGGGGGCGGGAGGCTACACCTTC
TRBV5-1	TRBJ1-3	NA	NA	CASSEGNTIYF	TGCGCCAGCAGCGAGGGAAACACCATATATTTT
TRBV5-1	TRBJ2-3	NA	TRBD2	CASSPGGLTDTQYF	TGCGCCAGCAGCCCGGGGGGACTCACAGATACGCAGTATTTT
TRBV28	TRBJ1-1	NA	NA	CASSFRGARVVAFF	TGTGCCAGCAGTTTTAGGGGCGCCAGGGTGGTGGCTTTCTTT
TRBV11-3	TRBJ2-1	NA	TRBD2	CASSLGGSSNEQFF	TGTGCCAGCAGCTTAGGCGGGAGTAGTAATGAGCAGTTCTTC
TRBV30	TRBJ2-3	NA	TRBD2	CAWRISGSYTDTQYF	TGTGCCTGGAGGATTAGCGGGAGTTACACAGATACGCAGTATTTT
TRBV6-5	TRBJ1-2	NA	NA	CASAQGPGSHYGYTF	TGTGCCAGCGCTCAGGGGCCAGGGTCTCACTATGGCTACACCTTC
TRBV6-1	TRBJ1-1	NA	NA	CASSDVRRGSIEAFF	TGTGCCAGCAGTGACGTTAGAAGGGGCTCAATTGAAGCTTTCTTT
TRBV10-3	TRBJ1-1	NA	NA	CAISESWEGSTEAFF	TGTGCCATCAGTGAGTCGTGGGAGGGTAGCACTGAAGCTTTCTTT
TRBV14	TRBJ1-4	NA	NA	CASSHTGGYEKLFF	TGTGCCAGCAGCCACACGGGAGGGTACGAAAAACTGTTTTTT
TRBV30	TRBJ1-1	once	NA	CAWNPVGSGGAFF	TGTGCCTGGAACCCCGTGGGCTCCGGGGGAGCTTTCTTT
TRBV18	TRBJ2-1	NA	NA	CASSPSSSYNEQFF	TGTGCCAGCTCACCATCGAGCTCCTACAATGAGCAGTTCTTC
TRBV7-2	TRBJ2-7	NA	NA	CASGESYEQYF	TGTGCCAGCGGAGAGTCCTACGAGCAGTACTTC
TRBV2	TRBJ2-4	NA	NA	CASRTDLAKNIQYF	TGTGCCAGCAGGACAGATTTAGCCAAAAACATTCAGTACTTC
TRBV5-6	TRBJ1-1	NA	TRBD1	CASSSRQGRGTEAFF	TGTGCCAGCAGCTCCCGACAGGGAAGGGGGACTGAAGCTTTCTTT
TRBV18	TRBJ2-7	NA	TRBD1	CASSPPGTAYEQYF	TGTGCCAGCTCACCCCCCGGGACAGCATACGAGCAGTACTTC
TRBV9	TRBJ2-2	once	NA	CASSSDGGAGGELFF	TGTGCCAGCAGTTCAGATGGGGGGGCTGGCGGGGAGCTGTTTTTT
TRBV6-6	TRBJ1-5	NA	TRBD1	CASSYKGARNQPQHF	TGTGCCAGCAGTTACAAGGGGGCTCGTAATCAGCCCCAGCATTTT
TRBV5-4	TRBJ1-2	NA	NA	CASSFGDSHFYGYTF	TGTGCCAGCAGCTTTGGTGACAGCCACTTCTATGGCTACACCTTC
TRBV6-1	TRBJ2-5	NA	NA	CASSEGGGQETQYF	TGTGCCAGCAGTGAGGGAGGGGGGCAAGAGACCCAGTACTTC
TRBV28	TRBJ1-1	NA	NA	CASSSPQNRNTEAFF	TGTGCCAGCAGTTCCCCTCAAAACAGGAACACTGAAGCTTTCTTT
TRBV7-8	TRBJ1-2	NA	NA	CASSLGQGYGYTF	TGTGCCAGCAGCTTAGGGCAGGGCTATGGCTACACCTTC
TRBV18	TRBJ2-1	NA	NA	CASSPDGGATHNEQFF	TGTGCCAGCTCACCAGACGGGGGAGCAACCCACAATGAGCAGTTCTTC
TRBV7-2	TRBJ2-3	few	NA	CASSPALGTDTQYF	TGTGCCAGCAGCCCAGCCCTAGGCACAGATACGCAGTATTTT
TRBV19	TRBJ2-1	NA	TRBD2	CASSILTSGPYNEQFF	TGTGCCAGTAGTATACTGACTAGCGGGCCCTACAATGAGCAGTTCTTC
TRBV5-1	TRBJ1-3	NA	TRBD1	CASSLGGQGASGNTIYF	TGCGCCAGCAGCTTGGGCGGACAGGGGGCTTCTGGAAACACCATATATTTT
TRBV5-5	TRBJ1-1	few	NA	CASSGGMNTEAFF	TGTGCCAGCAGCGGCGGCATGAACACTGAAGCTTTCTTT
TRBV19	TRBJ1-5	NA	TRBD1	CASMGRGQGHQPQHF	TGTGCCAGTATGGGAAGGGGACAGGGTCATCAGCCCCAGCATTTT
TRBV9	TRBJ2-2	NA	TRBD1	CASSGPGTGGTGELFF	TGTGCCAGCAGCGGCCCCGGGACAGGGGGCACCGGGGAGCTGTTTTTT
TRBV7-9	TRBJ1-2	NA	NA	CASSPRESGFYGYTF	TGTGCCAGCAGCCCTCGGGAATCGGGCTTCTATGGCTACACCTTC
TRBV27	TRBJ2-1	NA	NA	CASTPRGQYNEQFF	TGTGCCAGCACCCCCCGGGGTCAATACAATGAGCAGTTCTTC
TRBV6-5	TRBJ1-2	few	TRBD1	CASRPGQAFYGYTF	TGTGCCAGCAGACCGGGACAGGCGTTCTATGGCTACACCTTC
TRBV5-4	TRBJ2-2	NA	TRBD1	CASSLEQGVGGELFF	TGTGCCAGCAGCCTTGAACAGGGGGTTGGGGGGGAGCTGTTTTTT
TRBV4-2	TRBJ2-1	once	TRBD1	CASSQDSDRADSYNEQFF	TGTGCCAGCAGCCAAGATTCGGACAGGGCCGATTCCTACAATGAGCAGTTCTTC
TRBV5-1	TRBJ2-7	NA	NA	CASQEGPDYSYEQYF	TGCGCCAGCCAAGAGGGCCCTGACTATTCCTACGAGCAGTACTTC
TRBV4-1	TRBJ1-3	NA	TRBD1	CASSQGRQGASGNTIYF	TGCGCCAGCAGCCAAGGGAGACAGGGGGCCTCTGGAAACACCATATATTTT
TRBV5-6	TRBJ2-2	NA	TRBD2	CASSFPFLTSGKAGELFF	TGTGCCAGCAGCTTTCCCTTCCTTACTAGCGGGAAGGCCGGGGAGCTGTTTTTT
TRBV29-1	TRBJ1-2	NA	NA	CSVEASRGKSAPESGYTF	TGCAGCGTTGAAGCATCCCGAGGGAAATCGGCCCCCGAGAGTGGCTACACCTTC
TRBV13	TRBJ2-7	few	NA	CASSPDSRTYEQYF	TGTGCCAGCAGCCCGGACTCAAGAACCTACGAGCAGTACTTC
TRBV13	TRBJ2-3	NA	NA	CASSTNRDTDTQYF	TGTGCCAGCAGCACCAACAGGGACACAGATACGCAGTATTTT
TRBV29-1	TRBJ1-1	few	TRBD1	CSAGTGTFLNTEAFF	TGCAGCGCCGGGACAGGGACCTTTCTGAACACTGAAGCTTTCTTT
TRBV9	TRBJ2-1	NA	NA	CASSVAGTPYYNEQFF	TGTGCCAGCAGCGTCGCCGGGACACCGTATTACAATGAGCAGTTCTTC
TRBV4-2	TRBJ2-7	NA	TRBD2	CASSQASGGSSYEQYF	TGTGCCAGCAGCCAGGCGTCCGGGGGGAGCTCCTACGAGCAGTACTTC
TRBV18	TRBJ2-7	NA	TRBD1	CASSPPDRGRYEQYF	TGTGCCAGCTCACCACCGGACAGGGGACGTTACGAGCAGTACTTC
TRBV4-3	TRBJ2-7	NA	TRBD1	CASSQDPAGGSYEQYF	TGCGCCAGCAGCCAAGATCCAGCAGGGGGATCCTACGAGCAGTACTTC
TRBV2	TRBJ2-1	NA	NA	CASRREPPGKFF	TGTGCCAGCAGGAGGGAGCCTCCAGGAAAGTTCTTC
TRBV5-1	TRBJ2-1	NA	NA	CASSLSAGLYNEQFF	TGCGCCAGCAGCTTGTCGGCGGGTTTATACAATGAGCAGTTCTTC
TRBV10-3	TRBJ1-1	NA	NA	CAITRPGDTEAFF	TGTGCCATCACCCGCCCGGGGGACACTGAAGCTTTCTTT
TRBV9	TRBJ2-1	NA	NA	CASSAQLASPADEQFF	TGTGCCAGCAGCGCCCAGCTAGCGTCCCCTGCGGATGAGCAGTTCTTC
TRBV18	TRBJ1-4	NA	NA	CASSLYATNEKLFF	TGTGCCAGCTCACTCTATGCAACTAATGAAAAACTGTTTTTT
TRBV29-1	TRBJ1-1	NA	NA	CSSGVGQGDITEAFF	TGCAGCTCCGGTGTAGGTCAGGGCGACATCACTGAAGCTTTCTTT
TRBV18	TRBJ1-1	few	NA	CASSPALGRIFGEAFF	TGTGCCAGCTCACCGGCCTTGGGCAGAATATTTGGTGAAGCTTTCTTT
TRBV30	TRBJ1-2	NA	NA	CAWTRTNGANYGYTF	TGTGCCTGGACGCGAACCAATGGAGCTAACTATGGCTACACCTTC
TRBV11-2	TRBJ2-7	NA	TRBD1	CASSPAPGQTYEQYF	TGTGCCAGCAGCCCTGCACCGGGACAGACCTACGAGCAGTACTTC
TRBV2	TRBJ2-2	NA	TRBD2	CASIGTSGRSGELFF	TGTGCCAGCATCGGGACTAGCGGGAGATCCGGGGAGCTGTTTTTT
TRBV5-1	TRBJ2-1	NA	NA	CASSLGGTEQFF	TGCGCCAGCAGCTTGGGGGGGACAGAGCAGTTCTTC